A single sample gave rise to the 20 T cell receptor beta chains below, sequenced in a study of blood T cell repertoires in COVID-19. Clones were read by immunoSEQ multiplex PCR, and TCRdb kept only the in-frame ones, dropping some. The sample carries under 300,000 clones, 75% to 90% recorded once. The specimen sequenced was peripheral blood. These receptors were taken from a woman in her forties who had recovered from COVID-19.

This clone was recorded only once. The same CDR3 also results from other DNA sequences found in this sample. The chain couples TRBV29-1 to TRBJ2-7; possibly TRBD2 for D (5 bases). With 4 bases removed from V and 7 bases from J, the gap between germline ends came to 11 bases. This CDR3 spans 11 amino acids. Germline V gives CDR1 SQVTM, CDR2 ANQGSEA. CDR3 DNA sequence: TGCAGCGTTGTTCGGGGTGGGGAGCAGTACTTC. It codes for CSVVRGGEQYF.

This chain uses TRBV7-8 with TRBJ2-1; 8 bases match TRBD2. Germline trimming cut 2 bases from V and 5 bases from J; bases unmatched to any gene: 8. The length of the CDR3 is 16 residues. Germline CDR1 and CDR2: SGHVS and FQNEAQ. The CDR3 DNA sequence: TGTGCCAGCAGCTTAAAGAGTAGCGGGGAGAACAATGAGCAGTTCTTC. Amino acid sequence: CASSLKSSGENNEQFF.

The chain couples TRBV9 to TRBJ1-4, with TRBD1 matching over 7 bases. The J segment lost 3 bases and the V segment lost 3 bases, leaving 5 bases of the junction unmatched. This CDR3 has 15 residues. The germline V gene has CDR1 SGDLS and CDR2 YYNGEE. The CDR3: CASSAYGTANEKLFF. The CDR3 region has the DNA TGTGCCAGCAGCGCATACGGGACAGCTAATGAAAAACTGTTTTTT.

The CDR3 region is CASSVGGLTYEQYF. The CDR3 DNA reads TGTGCCAGCTCCGTGGGTGGACTAACCTACGAGCAGTACTTC. The chain is built from TRBV18 and TRBJ2-7; TRBD2 might be the D (6 bases). The length of the CDR3 is 14 residues. CDR1 is KGHSH and CDR2 is LQKENI in the germline V gene. Trimming took off 6 bases at V and 2 bases at J, with 14 bases between the two ends.

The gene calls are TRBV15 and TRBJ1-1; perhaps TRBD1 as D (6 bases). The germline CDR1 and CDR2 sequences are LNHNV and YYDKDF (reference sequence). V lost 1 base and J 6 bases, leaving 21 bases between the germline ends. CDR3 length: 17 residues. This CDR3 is CATSRVAHVRGQPEAFF. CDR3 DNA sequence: TGTGCCACCAGCAGAGTAGCCCATGTCCGGGGACAACCTGAAGCTTTCTTT.

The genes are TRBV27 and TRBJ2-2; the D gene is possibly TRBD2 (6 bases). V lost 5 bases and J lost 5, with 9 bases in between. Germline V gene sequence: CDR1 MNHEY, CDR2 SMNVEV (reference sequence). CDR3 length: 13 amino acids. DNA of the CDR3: TGTGCCAGCAGTCGGGGGTTTACCGGGGAGCTGTTTTTT. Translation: CASSRGFTGELFF.

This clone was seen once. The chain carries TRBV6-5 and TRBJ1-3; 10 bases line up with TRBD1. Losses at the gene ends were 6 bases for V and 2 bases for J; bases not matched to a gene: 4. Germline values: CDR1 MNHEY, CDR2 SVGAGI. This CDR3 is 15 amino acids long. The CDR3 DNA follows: TGTGCCAGCAGCGCCGACAGGGGGCCTGGAAACACCATATATTTT. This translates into CASSADRGPGNTIYF.

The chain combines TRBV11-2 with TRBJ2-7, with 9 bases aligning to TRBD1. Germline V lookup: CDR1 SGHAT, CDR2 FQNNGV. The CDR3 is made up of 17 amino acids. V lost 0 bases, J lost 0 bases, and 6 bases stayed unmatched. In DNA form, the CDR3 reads TGTGCCAGCAGCTTAGATCGGGGGACAGGGATCTCCTACGAGCAGTACTTC. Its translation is CASSLDRGTGISYEQYF.

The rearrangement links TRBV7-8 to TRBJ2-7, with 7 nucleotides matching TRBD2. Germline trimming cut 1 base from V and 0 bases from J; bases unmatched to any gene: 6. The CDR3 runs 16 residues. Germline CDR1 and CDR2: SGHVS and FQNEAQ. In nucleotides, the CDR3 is TGTGCCAGCAGCTTAGTTTCTGGCGGGAGCTCCTACGAGCAGTACTTC. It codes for CASSLVSGGSSYEQYF. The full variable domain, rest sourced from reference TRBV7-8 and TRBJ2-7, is GAGVSQSPRYKVAKRGQDVALRCDPISGHVSLFWYQQALGQGPEFLTYFQNEAQLDKSGLPSDRFFAERPEGSVSTLKIQRTQQEDSAVYLCASSLVSGGSSYEQYFGPGTRLTVT.

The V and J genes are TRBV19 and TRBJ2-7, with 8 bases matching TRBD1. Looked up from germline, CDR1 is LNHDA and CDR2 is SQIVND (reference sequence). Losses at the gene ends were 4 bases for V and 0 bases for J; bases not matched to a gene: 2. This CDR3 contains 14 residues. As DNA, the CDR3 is TGTGCCAGTAGTAACAGGGGGTTCTCCTACGAGCAGTACTTC. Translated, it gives CASSNRGFSYEQYF.

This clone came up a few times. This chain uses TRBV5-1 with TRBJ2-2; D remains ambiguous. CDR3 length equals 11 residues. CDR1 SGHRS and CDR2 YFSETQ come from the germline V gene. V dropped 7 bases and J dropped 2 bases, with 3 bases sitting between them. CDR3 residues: CASGNTGELFF. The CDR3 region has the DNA TGCGCCAGCGGCAACACCGGGGAGCTGTTTTTT.

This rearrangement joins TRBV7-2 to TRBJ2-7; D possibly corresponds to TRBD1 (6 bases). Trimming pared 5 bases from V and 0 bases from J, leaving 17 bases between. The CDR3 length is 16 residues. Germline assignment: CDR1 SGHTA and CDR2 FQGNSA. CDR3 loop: CASSPLRGTDSYEQYF. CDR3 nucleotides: TGTGCCAGCAGCCCTCTCAGGGGAACCGACTCCTACGAGCAGTACTTC. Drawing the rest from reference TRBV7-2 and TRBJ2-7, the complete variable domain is GAGVSQSPSNKVTEKGKDVELRCDPISGHTALYWYRQSLGQGLEFLIYFQGNSAPDKSGLPSDRFSAERTGGSVSTLTIQRTQQEDSAVYLCASSPLRGTDSYEQYFGPGTRLTVT.

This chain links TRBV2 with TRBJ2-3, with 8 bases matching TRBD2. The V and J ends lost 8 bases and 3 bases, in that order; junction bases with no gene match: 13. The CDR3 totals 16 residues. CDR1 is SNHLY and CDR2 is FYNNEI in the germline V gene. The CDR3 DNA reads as TGTGCCAGCTCCGACTCGGGGGGGGCGGGGACAGATACGCAGTATTTT. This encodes CASSDSGGAGTDTQYF.

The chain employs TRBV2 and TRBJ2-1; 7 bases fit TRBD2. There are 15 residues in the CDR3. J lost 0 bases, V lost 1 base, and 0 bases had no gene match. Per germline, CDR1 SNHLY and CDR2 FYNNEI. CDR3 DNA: TGTGCCAGCAGTGAAGAGCGGGGCTCCTACAATGAGCAGTTCTTC. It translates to CASSEERGSYNEQFF.

The CDR3 loop is CASSEAGGAGNTIYF. In DNA, the CDR3 is TGTGCCAGCAGTGAAGCGGGCGGGGCTGGAAACACCATATATTTT. This chain uses TRBV6-1 with TRBJ1-3; D is undetermined. V gave up 0 bases and J gave up 2 bases, with 8 bases separating them. The germline V gene has CDR1 MNHNS and CDR2 SASEGT. The CDR3 is 15 amino acids.

The CDR3 coding sequence is TGTGCCAGCAGTTACTCGGGTGGGGCGGAGACCCAGTACTTC. Protein sequence: CASSYSGGAETQYF. This chain joins TRBV6-5 and TRBJ2-5; TRBD1 might be the D (5 bases). Germline CDR1 and CDR2: MNHEY and SVGAGI. The length of the CDR3 is 14 residues. The V end lost 0 bases, the J end lost 5 bases, and 10 bases lay between the germline ends.

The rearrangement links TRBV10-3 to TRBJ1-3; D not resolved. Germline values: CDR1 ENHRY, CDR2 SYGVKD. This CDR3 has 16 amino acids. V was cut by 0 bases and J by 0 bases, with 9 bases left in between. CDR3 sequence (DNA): TGTGCCATCAGTGAGTCGCACGGTCCCTCTGGAAACACCATATATTTT. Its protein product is CAISESHGPSGNTIYF.

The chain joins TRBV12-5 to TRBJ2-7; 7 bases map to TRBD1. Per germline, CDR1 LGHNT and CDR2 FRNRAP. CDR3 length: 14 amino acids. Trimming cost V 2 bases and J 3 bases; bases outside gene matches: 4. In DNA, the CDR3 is TGTGCTAGTGGTTTGCCGGGACAGATCTACGAGCAGTACTTC. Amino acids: CASGLPGQIYEQYF.

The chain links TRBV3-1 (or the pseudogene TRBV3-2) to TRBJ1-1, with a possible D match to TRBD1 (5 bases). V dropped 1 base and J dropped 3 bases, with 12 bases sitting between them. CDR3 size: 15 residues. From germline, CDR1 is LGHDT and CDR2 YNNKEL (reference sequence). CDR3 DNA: TGTGCCAGCAGCCAAGGCGGTGCAGGGTACACTGAAGCTTTCTTT. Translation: CASSQGGAGYTEAFF.

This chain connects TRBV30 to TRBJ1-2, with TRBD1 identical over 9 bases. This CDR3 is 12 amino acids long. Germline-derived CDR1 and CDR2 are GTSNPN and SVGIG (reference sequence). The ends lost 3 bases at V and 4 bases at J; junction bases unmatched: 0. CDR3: CAWRDRGYGYTF. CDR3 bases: TGTGCCTGGAGGGACAGGGGCTATGGCTACACCTTC.